This T cell receptor (beta chain) was recorded in a study of OX40 agonist ivuxolimab in advanced cancers. About the study: Each patient was given ivuxolimab into a vein every 2 weeks, at 0.01 to 10 mg/kg. Among those enrolled, mean age was about 62 years (range about 23 to 90) and about 82% were male. The study, taken as a whole, reports: Partly responding patients at 0.1-3.0 mg/kg showed some of the smallest clonal expansion.

V dropped 8 bases and J dropped 7; count of bases not matched to a gene: 6. This CDR3 region has 14 residues. Germline CDR1 is MGHRA and CDR2 is YSYEKL. The data were produced by immunoSEQ multiplex PCR, yet TCRdb's version contains in-frame clones alone and is incomplete. The sample has more than 35,000 clones, over 80% seen once. As to this clone: Its specificity is not known.

The source material was CD4+ or CD8+ T cells sorted from blood, sampled in a trial of the OX40 agonist ivuxolimab. The V gene is TRBV4-1, the J gene TRBJ1-4; 11 nucleotides line up with TRBD1. This sequence was found in an adult with an advanced solid tumor such as melanoma, head and neck, liver or kidney cancer. The DNA of the CDR3 is TGCGCCAGCGAGGCCGGGACAGGGGGTGAAAAACTGTTTTTT. It codes for CASEAGTGGEKLFF.